A selection of T cell receptor beta chains follows, all from one sample in a study of post-analysis software for immune sequencing data. TCRdb independently ran MiXCR on the PCR reads; one entry per CDR3 protein. The table shows about 540,000 distinct CDR3 sequences, with roughly 34% occurring only once. Sequencing was carried out using blood. These receptors were taken from a girl aged 2-17 years with multiple sclerosis. The CDR3 runs from the conserved cysteine through the conserved F or W. The order of the fields is J gene, V gene, clone size, D gene, CDR3 DNA, CDR3 protein. D genes are given only for firm matches. Some rows mark clone size as missing; the rest say once, few, many or name a class of expanded clone.

j_call: TRBJ2-1; v_call: TRBV6-6; clone_size: few; d_call: .; cdr3_nt: TGTGCCAGCACCCTAGCTAAGACAGGTACCTCGGAGGAGCAGTTCTTC; cdr3_aa: CASTLAKTGTSEEQFF
j_call: TRBJ1-4; v_call: TRBV28; clone_size: .; d_call: .; cdr3_nt: TGTGCCAGCAGCACTCCTGCAACTAGTGAAAAACTGTTTTTT; cdr3_aa: CASSTPATSEKLFF
j_call: TRBJ2-7; v_call: TRBV12-3/TRBV12-4; clone_size: .; d_call: .; cdr3_nt: TGTGCCAGCAGTTCCAATCCTGGGAGAGGAGCCTACGAGCAGTACTTC; cdr3_aa: CASSSNPGRGAYEQYF
j_call: TRBJ2-7; v_call: TRBV20-1; clone_size: .; d_call: TRBD2; cdr3_nt: TGCAGTGCAACGCAAGGGACTAGGCCCTACGAGCAGTACTTC; cdr3_aa: CSATQGTRPYEQYF
j_call: TRBJ2-3; v_call: TRBV29-1; clone_size: .; d_call: .; cdr3_nt: TGCAGCGTACAGGACCTCACAGATACGCAGTATTTT; cdr3_aa: CSVQDLTDTQYF
j_call: TRBJ1-1; v_call: TRBV12-5; clone_size: few; d_call: TRBD1; cdr3_nt: TGTGCTAGTGGAGACAGGGCGAGGGGGAGAGACACTGAAGCTTTCTTT; cdr3_aa: CASGDRARGRDTEAFF
j_call: TRBJ2-3; v_call: TRBV20-1; clone_size: .; d_call: TRBD1; cdr3_nt: TGCAGTGCCGGGAGAACAGGGGGTCGGAGGGGGCACACAGATACGCAGTATTTT; cdr3_aa: CSAGRTGGRRGHTDTQYF
j_call: TRBJ1-6; v_call: TRBV15; clone_size: .; d_call: .; cdr3_nt: TGTGCCGCCAGCAAGCCAGGGAATAATTCACCCCTCCACTTT; cdr3_aa: CAASKPGNNSPLHF
j_call: TRBJ1-2; v_call: TRBV7-9; clone_size: few; d_call: .; cdr3_nt: TGTGCCAGCAGCTCTGTAGACAACTATGGCTACACCTTC; cdr3_aa: CASSSVDNYGYTF
j_call: TRBJ1-1; v_call: TRBV7-9; clone_size: few; d_call: .; cdr3_nt: TGTGCCAGCAGCTTAGCTGGGTATAACACTGAAGCTTTCTTT; cdr3_aa: CASSLAGYNTEAFF
j_call: TRBJ2-3; v_call: TRBV9; clone_size: few; d_call: TRBD2; cdr3_nt: TGTGCCAGCAGCGTAGAGGTCGGGGGGGCGACAGATACGCAGTATTTT; cdr3_aa: CASSVEVGGATDTQYF
j_call: TRBJ2-1; v_call: TRBV11-2; clone_size: few; d_call: TRBD1; cdr3_nt: TGTGCCAGCCGGACAGGGGGCTCCTACAATGAGCAGTTCTTC; cdr3_aa: CASRTGGSYNEQFF
j_call: TRBJ1-2; v_call: TRBV6-5; clone_size: few; d_call: .; cdr3_nt: TGTGCCAGCAGCCACGAGGTTCTCGGCTACACCTTC; cdr3_aa: CASSHEVLGYTF
j_call: TRBJ1-4; v_call: TRBV6-1; clone_size: once; d_call: TRBD1; cdr3_nt: TGTGCCAGCAGTGGAGGGGACAGAAATGAAAAACTGTTTTTT; cdr3_aa: CASSGGDRNEKLFF
j_call: TRBJ2-5; v_call: TRBV15; clone_size: few; d_call: .; cdr3_nt: TGTGCCACCAGCAGAGAATCAGAAGAGACCCAGTACTTC; cdr3_aa: CATSRESEETQYF
j_call: TRBJ1-5; v_call: TRBV2; clone_size: .; d_call: .; cdr3_nt: TGTGCCAGCATGCAGGGTGCCGAGGGCAATCAGCCCCAGCATTTT; cdr3_aa: CASMQGAEGNQPQHF
j_call: TRBJ2-3; v_call: TRBV14; clone_size: .; d_call: TRBD1; cdr3_nt: TGTGCCAGCAGCTCAAACAGGGGCACGGGTACGCAGTATTTT; cdr3_aa: CASSSNRGTGTQYF
j_call: TRBJ2-1; v_call: TRBV18; clone_size: .; d_call: .; cdr3_nt: TGTGCCAGCTCAACGACAGCCTCCAATGAGCAGTTCTTC; cdr3_aa: CASSTTASNEQFF
j_call: TRBJ1-1; v_call: TRBV20-1; clone_size: few; d_call: TRBD1; cdr3_nt: TGCAGTGCTACCCCCGGGACAGTAGAGAACACTGAAGCTTTCTTT; cdr3_aa: CSATPGTVENTEAFF
j_call: TRBJ1-1; v_call: TRBV7-3; clone_size: .; d_call: .; cdr3_nt: TGTGCCAGCAGCTTAGAAGGGTTGGGGAACACTGAAGCTTTCTTT; cdr3_aa: CASSLEGLGNTEAFF
j_call: TRBJ1-1; v_call: TRBV20-1; clone_size: .; d_call: .; cdr3_nt: TGCAGTGCTAGAGATCGAGACATGAACACTGAAGCTTTCTTT; cdr3_aa: CSARDRDMNTEAFF
j_call: TRBJ2-7; v_call: TRBV10-3; clone_size: few; d_call: TRBD1; cdr3_nt: TGTGCCATCAGTGTTGAAGACAGGGGATTCTACGAGCAGTACTTC; cdr3_aa: CAISVEDRGFYEQYF
j_call: TRBJ2-1; v_call: TRBV14; clone_size: .; d_call: .; cdr3_nt: TGTGCCAGCAGCGTCAAACAGGGGAGGGAGCAGTTCTTC; cdr3_aa: CASSVKQGREQFF
j_call: TRBJ2-5; v_call: TRBV29-1; clone_size: .; d_call: .; cdr3_nt: TGCAGCGTTGAGCCTACGGATGAGACCCAGTACTTC; cdr3_aa: CSVEPTDETQYF
j_call: TRBJ1-1; v_call: TRBV6-5; clone_size: .; d_call: TRBD1; cdr3_nt: TGTGCCAGCAGCCTGGACAGGGAAGGAGAGAACACTGAAGCTTTCTTT; cdr3_aa: CASSLDREGENTEAFF
j_call: TRBJ2-2; v_call: TRBV2; clone_size: few; d_call: TRBD1; cdr3_nt: TGTGCCAGCAGCGAAAGACGACAGGGGGTGACCGGGGAGCTGTTTTTT; cdr3_aa: CASSERRQGVTGELFF
j_call: TRBJ2-6; v_call: TRBV9; clone_size: few; d_call: .; cdr3_nt: TGTGCCAGCAGCGTAGCAGGGGCTGGGGCCAACGTCCTGACTTTC; cdr3_aa: CASSVAGAGANVLTF
j_call: TRBJ1-1; v_call: TRBV6-5; clone_size: few; d_call: .; cdr3_nt: TGTGCCAGCACCAATCGAGACCACAACGTAGACACTGAAGCTTTCTTT; cdr3_aa: CASTNRDHNVDTEAFF
j_call: TRBJ1-6; v_call: TRBV9; clone_size: few; d_call: .; cdr3_nt: TGTGCCAGCAGCGTAGCAACAGAATATAATTCACCCCTCCACTTT; cdr3_aa: CASSVATEYNSPLHF
j_call: TRBJ2-1; v_call: TRBV11-2; clone_size: .; d_call: TRBD2; cdr3_nt: TGTGCCAGCAGCCAACTGCGGGGAGCGGGGGGGCAGTTCTTC; cdr3_aa: CASSQLRGAGGQFF
j_call: TRBJ2-3; v_call: TRBV4-2; clone_size: .; d_call: TRBD2; cdr3_nt: TGTGCCAGCAGCCAGGTGACTAGCGGGGGCTCAGATACGCAGTATTTT; cdr3_aa: CASSQVTSGGSDTQYF
j_call: TRBJ2-7; v_call: TRBV10-3; clone_size: few; d_call: TRBD2; cdr3_nt: TGTGCCATCAGTGAGGCTAGCGGGGGGGAGGCGTACTTC; cdr3_aa: CAISEASGGEAYF
j_call: TRBJ2-1; v_call: TRBV25-1; clone_size: .; d_call: .; cdr3_nt: TGTGCCAGCAAGGAGCCTGGGGGCTACAATGAGCAGTTCTTC; cdr3_aa: CASKEPGGYNEQFF
j_call: TRBJ2-5; v_call: TRBV6-6; clone_size: few; d_call: TRBD2; cdr3_nt: TGTGCCAGCAGCGGGGGAGGGGTTAGGGAGACCCAGTACTTC; cdr3_aa: CASSGGGVRETQYF
j_call: TRBJ1-2; v_call: TRBV6-5; clone_size: few; d_call: .; cdr3_nt: TGTGCCAGCGGTCGGAGGGGTGGTGGCTACACCTTC; cdr3_aa: CASGRRGGGYTF
j_call: TRBJ2-5; v_call: TRBV25-1; clone_size: .; d_call: TRBD1; cdr3_nt: TGTGCCAGCAGTCCGCGTCCAGGGGGTAGTTTACAAGAGACCCAGTACTTC; cdr3_aa: CASSPRPGGSLQETQYF
j_call: TRBJ1-1; v_call: TRBV28; clone_size: .; d_call: TRBD1; cdr3_nt: TGTGCCAGCAGCTTGGTCGAAGGGGGCGCCGTGAACACTGAAGCTTTCTTT; cdr3_aa: CASSLVEGGAVNTEAFF
j_call: TRBJ2-1; v_call: TRBV5-1; clone_size: few; d_call: TRBD2; cdr3_nt: TGCGCCAGCAGCTCGTCACTAGCGGGGGGCCCGAGCTCCTACAATGAGCAGTTCTTC; cdr3_aa: CASSSSLAGGPSSYNEQFF
j_call: TRBJ1-6; v_call: TRBV7-3; clone_size: .; d_call: .; cdr3_nt: TGTGCCAGCAGCGCGAGGGGGAATCCACCCCTCCACTTT; cdr3_aa: CASSARGNPPLHF
j_call: TRBJ1-1; v_call: TRBV18; clone_size: few; d_call: .; cdr3_nt: TGTGCCAGCTCACCAAGCAGGGCTACGGTGAACACTGAAGCTTTCTTT; cdr3_aa: CASSPSRATVNTEAFF
j_call: TRBJ2-1; v_call: TRBV7-2; clone_size: .; d_call: TRBD2; cdr3_nt: TGTGCCAGCAGCCGGGAGGCCCAACTCCACGATGAGCAGTTCTTC; cdr3_aa: CASSREAQLHDEQFF
j_call: TRBJ2-5; v_call: TRBV18; clone_size: few; d_call: .; cdr3_nt: TGTGCCAGCTCACCAACGGGCCGCTTCCAAGAGACCCAGTACTTC; cdr3_aa: CASSPTGRFQETQYF
j_call: TRBJ1-2; v_call: TRBV29-1; clone_size: once; d_call: .; cdr3_nt: TGCAGCGTTGAAGACACAGGAACCTATGGCTACACCTTC; cdr3_aa: CSVEDTGTYGYTF
j_call: TRBJ1-6; v_call: TRBV5-5; clone_size: few; d_call: .; cdr3_nt: TGTGCCAGCAGCTTCGGAGGGGGAAGCTCCTATAATTCACCCCTCCACTTT; cdr3_aa: CASSFGGGSSYNSPLHF
j_call: TRBJ1-5; v_call: TRBV20-1; clone_size: .; d_call: .; cdr3_nt: TGCAGTGCTAGATCGGAGGTGAGCAATCAGCCCCAGCATTTT; cdr3_aa: CSARSEVSNQPQHF
j_call: TRBJ1-1; v_call: TRBV11-2; clone_size: .; d_call: TRBD1; cdr3_nt: TGTGCCAGCAGCCTACAGGGGGATGGCACTGAAGCTTTCTTT; cdr3_aa: CASSLQGDGTEAFF
j_call: TRBJ2-7; v_call: TRBV13; clone_size: few; d_call: TRBD2; cdr3_nt: TGTGCCAGCAGCCCCCCCAGCAGCGGGGTTTACGAGCAGTACTTC; cdr3_aa: CASSPPSSGVYEQYF
j_call: TRBJ2-5; v_call: TRBV6-5; clone_size: few; d_call: TRBD2; cdr3_nt: TGTGCCAGCAGTTACTCGTCTAGCGGGGTCCTCGGCCGGGTGGAAACCCAGTACTTC; cdr3_aa: CASSYSSSGVLGRVETQYF
j_call: TRBJ1-1; v_call: TRBV4-1; clone_size: few; d_call: .; cdr3_nt: TGCGCCAGCAGCCAAGAAAGGTGGGAGGGAAGATACACTGAAGCTTTCTTT; cdr3_aa: CASSQERWEGRYTEAFF
j_call: TRBJ2-7; v_call: TRBV5-5; clone_size: .; d_call: TRBD2; cdr3_nt: TGTGCCAGCAGCTTGGTTGAGCGGGGGGCGACCTACGAGCAGTACTTC; cdr3_aa: CASSLVERGATYEQYF
j_call: TRBJ1-1; v_call: TRBV6-5; clone_size: .; d_call: .; cdr3_nt: TGTGCCAGCAGACAGACAGGAGCTAACACTGAAGCTTTCTTT; cdr3_aa: CASRQTGANTEAFF